The table lists the clone carrying this T cell receptor beta chain with a count of one. The record originates from a study of cytomegalovirus exposure and HLA in healthy donors. The PCR made use of 60 Vbeta and 13 Jbeta primers. Profiled with immunoSEQ multiplex PCR; TCRdb holds only in-frame clones, not every one. The sample lists under 200,000 clones, around 77% occurring once. Germline lookup yields CDR1 GTSNPN and CDR2 SVGIG (reference sequence). Trimming cost V 2 bases and J 10 bases, with 21 bases left between them. The CDR3 has 15 amino acids. Sample: PBMCs. The clonotype originates from a man aged 60 to 69 in good health and CMV-seronegative. The rearrangement uses TRBV30 and TRBJ2-1, with TRBD1 as a possible D gene (5 bases). The CDR3 loop is CAWSIGARSSGEQFF. The DNA for the CDR3 is TGTGCCTGGAGTATTGGGGCTAGGTCCTCCGGGGAGCAGTTCTTC.